These T cell receptor beta chains were read from a single sample in a study of human T cells and chemical hapten exposure. MiXCR, run by TCRdb on the RACE reads, gives a single entry per CDR3 protein. Of 100,000 or so distinct CDR3 sequences listed, approximately 9.9% are singletons. The starting material was whole blood, obtained in connection with sensitization to the hapten diphenylcyclopropenone (DPC). The receptors were sampled from a man between 35 and 55 years old with alopecia areata. Some clones in this sample may be carry-over from other donors' samples. The CDR3 runs from the conserved cysteine through the conserved F or W. A D gene is named only where the DNA matches it firmly. Only some rows state a clone size, as once, few, many or a class for expanded clones.

cdr3_aa cdr3_nt j_call d_call clone_size v_call
CASSLFPGGDEKLFF TGTGCCAGCAGCTTATTCCCAGGGGGCGATGAAAAACTGTTTTTT TRBJ1-4 TRBD1 many TRBV7-9
CASSQGAQNIQYF TGTGCCAGCAGCCAGGGGGCCCAAAACATTCAGTACTTC TRBJ2-4 TRBD1 few TRBV7-2
CASSLGGASTDTQYF TGCGCCAGCAGCTTGGGGGGGGCCAGCACAGATACGCAGTATTTT TRBJ2-3 . . TRBV5-1
CAISELAVGFGSGANVLTF TGTGCCATCAGTGAACTAGCGGTGGGGTTCGGCTCTGGGGCCAACGTCCTGACTTTC TRBJ2-6 TRBD2 . TRBV10-3
CASSLGTEDSEQFF TGTGCCAGCAGTTTAGGGACTGAAGATAGTGAGCAGTTCTTC TRBJ2-1 . . TRBV12-3/TRBV12-4
CASSPGTGPQHF TGTGCCAGCAGCCCAGGGACAGGGCCCCAGCATTTT TRBJ1-5 TRBD1 few TRBV7-2
CASSGDGGGEPQHF TGTGCCAGCAGTGGGGATGGAGGGGGTGAGCCCCAGCATTTT TRBJ1-5 . many TRBV25-1
CASSSGEQGPPLHF TGCGCCAGCAGCTCGGGGGAACAGGGACCACCCCTCCACTTT TRBJ1-6 . many TRBV5-1
CATSDPKGPGTDTQYF TGTGCCACCAGTGACCCCAAAGGTCCAGGAACAGATACGCAGTATTTT TRBJ2-3 . . TRBV24-1
CASSYLAGGPVDGELFF TGTGCCAGCAGTTACCTAGCGGGAGGGCCAGTGGACGGGGAGCTGTTTTTT TRBJ2-2 TRBD2 . TRBV6-2/TRBV6-3
CASSPDPGAFNSPLHF TGTGCCAGCTCACCGGACCCGGGGGCCTTTAATTCACCCCTCCACTTT TRBJ1-6 . many TRBV18
CASSLSRLAGAYEQFF TGTGCCAGCAGCTTAAGCCGACTAGCGGGAGCTTATGAGCAGTTCTTC TRBJ2-1 TRBD2 . TRBV7-2
CAISESDNEKLFF TGTGCCATCAGTGAGTCTGATAATGAAAAACTGTTTTTT TRBJ1-4 . . TRBV10-3
CASTSWTSYEQYF TGTGCCAGCACCTCCTGGACCTCCTACGAGCAGTACTTC TRBJ2-7 . . TRBV6-2/TRBV6-3
CASRTGGTGSYNEQFF TGTGCCAGCAGAACCGGCGGGACAGGGAGCTACAATGAGCAGTTCTTC TRBJ2-1 TRBD1 few TRBV5-4
CASRDGGSGANVLTF TGTGCCAGCCGGGACGGAGGCTCTGGGGCCAACGTCCTGACTTTC TRBJ2-6 . many TRBV6-2/TRBV6-3
CSARDHGNTGANVLTF TGCAGTGCTAGAGATCACGGGAATACTGGGGCCAACGTCCTGACTTTC TRBJ2-6 . few TRBV20-1
CASSYSTGRGNVLSYNEQFF TGTGCCAGCAGTTACTCGACTGGACGGGGGAACGTACTGTCCTACAATGAGCAGTTCTTC TRBJ2-1 . few TRBV6-5
CASIPPGGTHTQYF TGTGCCAGCATCCCCCCGGGGGGAACCCATACGCAGTATTTT TRBJ2-3 TRBD2 once TRBV6-5
CASSHSSGRTDNEQFF TGTGCCAGCAGCCACTCTAGCGGGAGAACGGACAATGAGCAGTTCTTC TRBJ2-1 TRBD2 few TRBV3-1
CSVAYGQETQYF TGCAGCGTGGCGTATGGCCAAGAGACCCAGTACTTC TRBJ2-5 . few TRBV29-1
CASSPILGTGGHQPQHF TGCGCCAGCAGCCCAATTTTAGGGACAGGAGGTCATCAGCCCCAGCATTTT TRBJ1-5 TRBD1 many TRBV4-1
CASRPDRVATEAFF TGTGCCAGCAGACCTGACAGGGTCGCGACTGAAGCTTTCTTT TRBJ1-1 TRBD1 few TRBV7-9
CASSKTGTFQETQYF TGTGCCAGCAGCAAAACCGGGACTTTCCAAGAGACCCAGTACTTC TRBJ2-5 . . TRBV13
CASSKRLAGGPRNEQFF TGTGCCAGCAGCAAAAGGCTAGCGGGAGGGCCTAGGAATGAGCAGTTCTTC TRBJ2-1 . few TRBV21-1
CASSLVSVQPYF TGTGCCAGCAGTCTCGTCTCCGTACAGCCTTACTTT TRBJ1-1 . . TRBV12-3/TRBV12-4
CASSSSYGLAVNEQFF TGTGCCAGCAGTTCCTCCTACGGGCTAGCAGTGAATGAGCAGTTCTTC TRBJ2-1 . few TRBV12-3/TRBV12-4
CASGLAGGDTQYF TGTGCCAGCGGATTAGCGGGTGGAGATACGCAGTATTTT TRBJ2-3 TRBD2 few TRBV7-9
CSARMDRGWRQPQHF TGCAGTGCTAGAATGGACAGGGGATGGCGTCAGCCCCAGCATTTT TRBJ1-5 TRBD1 few TRBV20-1
CSARDPGGNQPQHF TGCAGTGCTAGAGATCCAGGGGGCAATCAGCCCCAGCATTTT TRBJ1-5 . . TRBV20-1
CASSLTGQVNQPQHF TGTGCCAGCAGTTTAACCGGACAGGTCAATCAGCCCCAGCATTTT TRBJ1-5 TRBD1 . TRBV12-3/TRBV12-4
CASSLIGGTEAFF TGTGCCAGCAGCTTGATTGGTGGCACTGAAGCTTTCTTT TRBJ1-1 . many TRBV5-6
CASSRSGHLNTGELFF TGTGCCAGCAGTCGCTCTGGCCACCTAAACACCGGGGAGCTGTTTTTT TRBJ2-2 . . TRBV6-2/TRBV6-3
CASSFLDRANEKLFF TGTGCCAGCAGTTTTCTGGACAGGGCTAATGAAAAACTGTTTTTT TRBJ1-4 TRBD1 few TRBV28
CASSYRTDRVGAEAFF TGTGCCAGCAGTTACCGAACGGACAGGGTAGGGGCTGAAGCTTTCTTT TRBJ1-1 TRBD1 few TRBV6-5
CASSLSKGADTQYF TGTGCCAGCAGCTTGAGTAAGGGGGCAGATACGCAGTATTTT TRBJ2-3 . . TRBV7-8
CSALRLETTDTQYF TGCAGTGCTCTCAGACTAGAAACCACAGATACGCAGTATTTT TRBJ2-3 . many TRBV20-1
CASSPGGFSYNEQFF TGTGCCAGCAGCCCGGGGGGATTTTCCTACAATGAGCAGTTCTTC TRBJ2-1 TRBD2 . TRBV7-2
CASSPRGSGLNTGELFF TGTGCCAGTAGTCCCCGCGGTAGCGGATTGAACACCGGGGAGCTGTTTTTT TRBJ2-2 . . TRBV19
CATSDGTGGWNTQYF TGTGCCACCAGTGACGGGACAGGGGGGTGGAATACGCAGTATTTT TRBJ2-3 TRBD1 . TRBV24-1
CSVERERGQPQHF TGCAGCGTTGAAAGGGAGCGCGGTCAGCCCCAGCATTTT TRBJ1-5 . . TRBV29-1
CATIGGRHPNRNTIYF TGTGCCACCATTGGGGGGAGACACCCGAACCGCAACACCATATATTTT TRBJ1-3 . few TRBV24-1
CASSPVGLAGGANEQFF TGTGCCAGCAGCCCAGTGGGACTAGCGGGAGGGGCGAATGAGCAGTTCTTC TRBJ2-1 TRBD2 many TRBV7-2
CASSPGSGILHF TGTGCCAGCAGCCCAGGGTCGGGCATACTCCACTTT TRBJ1-6 . . TRBV6-5
CSASPPGTGRTGELFF TGCAGTGCTAGCCCCCCCGGGACAGGGCGGACCGGGGAGCTGTTTTTT TRBJ2-2 TRBD1 . TRBV20-1
CSPHPLAGGGNEQFF TGCAGCCCCCACCCACTAGCGGGAGGTGGCAATGAGCAGTTCTTC TRBJ2-1 TRBD2 . TRBV29-1
CASSYSGGQETQYF TGTGCCAGCAGTTACTCCGGGGGGCAAGAGACCCAGTACTTC TRBJ2-5 TRBD2 . TRBV6-5
CASSLGGGTSARLVEQYF TGTGCCAGCAGCTTAGGAGGGGGGACTAGTGCTCGCCTGGTTGAGCAGTACTTC TRBJ2-7 TRBD2 many TRBV7-2
CASRAGQGSYYGYTF TGTGCCAGCAGAGCCGGACAGGGATCGTACTATGGCTACACCTTC TRBJ1-2 TRBD1 . TRBV28
CASTRPGDPNQPQHF TGTGCCAGCACCCGTCCCGGTGACCCAAATCAGCCCCAGCATTTT TRBJ1-5 . . TRBV2
CASSYTGGLYEQYF TGTGCCAGCAGTTACACCGGGGGACTATACGAGCAGTACTTC TRBJ2-7 TRBD2 . TRBV6-5
CASRIQGLGNTIYF TGTGCCAGCAGGATACAGGGGCTCGGAAACACCATATATTTT TRBJ1-3 TRBD1 few TRBV6-1
CASSPTRQGTSGANVLTF TGCGCCAGCAGCCCCACCAGGCAGGGAACCTCTGGGGCCAACGTCCTGACTTTC TRBJ2-6 . many TRBV4-3
CSARDLRQSQETQYF TGCAGTGCTAGAGACCTAAGACAGAGCCAAGAGACCCAGTACTTC TRBJ2-5 . few TRBV20-1